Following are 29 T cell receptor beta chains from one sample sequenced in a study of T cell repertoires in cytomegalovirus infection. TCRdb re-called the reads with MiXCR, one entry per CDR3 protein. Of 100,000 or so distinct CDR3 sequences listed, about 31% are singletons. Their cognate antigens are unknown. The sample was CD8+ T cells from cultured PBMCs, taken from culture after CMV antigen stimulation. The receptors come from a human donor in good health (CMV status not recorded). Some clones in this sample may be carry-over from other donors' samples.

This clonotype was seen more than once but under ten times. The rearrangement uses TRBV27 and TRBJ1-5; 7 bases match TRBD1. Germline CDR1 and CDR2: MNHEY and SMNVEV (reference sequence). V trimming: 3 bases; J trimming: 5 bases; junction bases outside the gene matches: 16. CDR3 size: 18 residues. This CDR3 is CASSFLGPLGQVDQPQHF. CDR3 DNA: TGTGCCAGCAGTTTTCTTGGTCCGCTAGGACAGGTGGATCAGCCCCAGCATTTT.

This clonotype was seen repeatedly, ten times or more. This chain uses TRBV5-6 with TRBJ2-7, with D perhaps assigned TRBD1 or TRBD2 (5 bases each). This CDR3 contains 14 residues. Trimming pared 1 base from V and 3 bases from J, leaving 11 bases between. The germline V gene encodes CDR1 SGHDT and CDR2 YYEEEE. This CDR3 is CASSLTGGHYEQYF. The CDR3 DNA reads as TGTGCCAGCAGCTTGACAGGAGGCCACTACGAGCAGTACTTC. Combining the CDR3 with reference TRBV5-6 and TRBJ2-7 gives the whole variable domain DAGVTQSPTHLIKTRGQQVTLRCSPKSGHDTVSWYQQALGQGPQFIFQYYEEEERQRGNFPDRFSGHQFPNYSSELNVNALLLGDSALYLCASSLTGGHYEQYFGPGTRLTVT.

Here the CDR3 DNA reads TGCAGCGTTGGAGGGGAATTACTCAAAGGCTACACCTTC. This translates into CSVGGELLKGYTF. The genes are TRBV29-1 and TRBJ1-2, with D possibly matching TRBD1 (5 bases). The CDR3 runs to 13 residues. The V gene's germline CDR1 is SQVTM and CDR2 ANQGSEA. The V and J ends lost 4 bases and 8 bases respectively, with 17 bases between them.

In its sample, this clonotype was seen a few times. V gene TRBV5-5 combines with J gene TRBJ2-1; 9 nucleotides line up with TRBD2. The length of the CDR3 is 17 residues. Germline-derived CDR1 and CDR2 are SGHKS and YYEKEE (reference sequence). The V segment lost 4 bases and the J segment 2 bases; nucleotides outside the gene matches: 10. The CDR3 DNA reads TGTGCCAGCAGCGCTAGCGGGGCGGCTGGTCCCTACAATGAGCAGTTCTTC. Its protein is CASSASGAAGPYNEQFF.

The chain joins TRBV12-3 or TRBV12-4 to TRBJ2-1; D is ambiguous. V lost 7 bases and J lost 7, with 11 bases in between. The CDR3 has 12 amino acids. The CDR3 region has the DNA TGTGCCAGCATCCGAGGTGGGAATGAGCAGTTCTTC. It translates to CASIRGGNEQFF.

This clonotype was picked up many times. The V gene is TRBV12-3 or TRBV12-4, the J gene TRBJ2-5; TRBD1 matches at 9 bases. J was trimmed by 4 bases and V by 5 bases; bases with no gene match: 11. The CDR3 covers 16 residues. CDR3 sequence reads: CASSRAGQGSGETQYF. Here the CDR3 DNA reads TGTGCCAGCAGTCGGGCGGGACAGGGAAGTGGAGAGACCCAGTACTTC.

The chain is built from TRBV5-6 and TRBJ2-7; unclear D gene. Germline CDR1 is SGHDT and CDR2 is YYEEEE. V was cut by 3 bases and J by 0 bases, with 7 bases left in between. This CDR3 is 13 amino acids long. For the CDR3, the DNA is TGTGCCAGCAGCTGGGGAACCTCCTACGAGCAGTACTTC. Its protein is CASSWGTSYEQYF.

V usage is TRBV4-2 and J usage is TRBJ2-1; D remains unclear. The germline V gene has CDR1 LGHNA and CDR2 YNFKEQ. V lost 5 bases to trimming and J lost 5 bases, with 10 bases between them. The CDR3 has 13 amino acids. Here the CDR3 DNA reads TGTGCCAGCAGCGATCCTGGCGACAATGAGCAGTTCTTC. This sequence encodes CASSDPGDNEQFF.

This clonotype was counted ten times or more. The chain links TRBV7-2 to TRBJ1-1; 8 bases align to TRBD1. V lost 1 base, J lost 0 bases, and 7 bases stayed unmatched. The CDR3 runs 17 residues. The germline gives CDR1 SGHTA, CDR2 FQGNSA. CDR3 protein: CASSLVGQGFMNTEAFF. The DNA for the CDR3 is TGTGCCAGCAGCTTAGTAGGACAGGGTTTTATGAACACTGAAGCTTTCTTT.

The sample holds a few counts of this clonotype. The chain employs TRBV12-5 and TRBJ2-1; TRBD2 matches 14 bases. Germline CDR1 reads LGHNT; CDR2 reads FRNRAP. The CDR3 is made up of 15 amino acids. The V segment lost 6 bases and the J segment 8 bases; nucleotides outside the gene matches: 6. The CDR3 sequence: CASGIGTSGGDEQFF. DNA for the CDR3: TGTGCTAGTGGAATCGGGACTAGCGGGGGAGATGAGCAGTTCTTC.

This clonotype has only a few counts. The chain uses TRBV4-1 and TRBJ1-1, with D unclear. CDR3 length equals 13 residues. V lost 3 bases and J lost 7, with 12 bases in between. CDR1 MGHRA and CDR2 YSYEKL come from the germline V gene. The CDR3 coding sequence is TGCGCCAGCAGCCAGGAGGTTTACAATGAAGCTTTCTTT. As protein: CASSQEVYNEAFF.

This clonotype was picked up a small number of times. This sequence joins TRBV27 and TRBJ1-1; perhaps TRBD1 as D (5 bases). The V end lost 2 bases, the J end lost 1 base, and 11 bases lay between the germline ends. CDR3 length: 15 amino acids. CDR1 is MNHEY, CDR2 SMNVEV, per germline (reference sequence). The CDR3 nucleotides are TGTGCCAGCAGTTTAGCAGGGCCTGCGAACACTGAAGCTTTCTTT. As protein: CASSLAGPANTEAFF.

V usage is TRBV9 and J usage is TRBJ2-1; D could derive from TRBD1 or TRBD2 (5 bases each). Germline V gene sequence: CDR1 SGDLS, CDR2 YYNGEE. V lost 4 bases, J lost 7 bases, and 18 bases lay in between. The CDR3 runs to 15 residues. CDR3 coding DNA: TGTGCCAGCAGCCACCGGTGGGGGAGAAATAATGAGCAGTTCTTC. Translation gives CASSHRWGRNNEQFF.

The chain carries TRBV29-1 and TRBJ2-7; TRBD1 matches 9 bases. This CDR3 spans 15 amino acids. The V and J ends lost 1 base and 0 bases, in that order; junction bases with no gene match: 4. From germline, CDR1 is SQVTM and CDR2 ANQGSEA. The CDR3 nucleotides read TGCAGCGTTGAAGGGGGACAGGGAATCTCCTACGAGCAGTACTTC. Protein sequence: CSVEGGQGISYEQYF.

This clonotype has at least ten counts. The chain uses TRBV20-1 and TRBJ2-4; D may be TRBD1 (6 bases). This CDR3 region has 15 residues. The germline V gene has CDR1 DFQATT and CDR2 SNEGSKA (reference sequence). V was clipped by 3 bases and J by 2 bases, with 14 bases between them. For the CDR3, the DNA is TGCAGTGCTAGCATGGGGGCGCTTACCAAAAACATTCAGTACTTC. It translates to CSASMGALTKNIQYF.

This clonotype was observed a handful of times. The DNA of the CDR3 is TGTGCCAGCAGTCCTCATCCCTCGCCAAGGCCCTCTGGAAACACCATATATTTT. Translated: CASSPHPSPRPSGNTIYF. The rearrangement joins TRBV12-3 or TRBV12-4 to TRBJ1-3, with no clear D. The CDR3 has 18 amino acids. V lost 5 bases, J lost 0 bases, and 20 bases lay in between.

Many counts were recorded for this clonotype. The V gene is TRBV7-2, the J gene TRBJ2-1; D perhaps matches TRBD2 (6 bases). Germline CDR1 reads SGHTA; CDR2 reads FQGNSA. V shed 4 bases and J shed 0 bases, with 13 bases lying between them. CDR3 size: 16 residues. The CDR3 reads CASSSLRDFSYNEQFF. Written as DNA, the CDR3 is TGTGCCAGCAGCTCCCTCCGGGACTTCTCCTACAATGAGCAGTTCTTC.

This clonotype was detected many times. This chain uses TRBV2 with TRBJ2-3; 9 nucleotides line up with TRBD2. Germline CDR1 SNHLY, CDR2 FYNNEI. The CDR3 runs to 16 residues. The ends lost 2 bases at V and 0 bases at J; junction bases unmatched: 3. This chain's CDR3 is CASSELAGTSTDTQYF. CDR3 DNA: TGTGCCAGCAGTGAACTAGCGGGGACAAGCACAGATACGCAGTATTTT.

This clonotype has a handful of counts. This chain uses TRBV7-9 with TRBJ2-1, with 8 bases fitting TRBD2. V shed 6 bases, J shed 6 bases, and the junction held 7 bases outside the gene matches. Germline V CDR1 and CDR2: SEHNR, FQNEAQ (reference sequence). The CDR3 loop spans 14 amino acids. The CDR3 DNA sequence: TGTGCCAGCAGGCCGGGGGGGGCTCTCAATGAGCAGTTCTTC. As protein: CASRPGGALNEQFF.

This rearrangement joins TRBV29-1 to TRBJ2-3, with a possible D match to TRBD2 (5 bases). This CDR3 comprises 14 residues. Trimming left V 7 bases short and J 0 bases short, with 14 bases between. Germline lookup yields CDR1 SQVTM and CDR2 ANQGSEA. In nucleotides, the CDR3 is TGCAGCGCCCCGGCGGGCCCCAGCACAGATACGCAGTATTTT. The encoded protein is CSAPAGPSTDTQYF.

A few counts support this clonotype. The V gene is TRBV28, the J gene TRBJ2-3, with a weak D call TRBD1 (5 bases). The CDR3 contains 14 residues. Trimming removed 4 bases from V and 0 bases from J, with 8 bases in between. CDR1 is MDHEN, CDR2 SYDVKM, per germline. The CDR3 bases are TGTGCCAGCAGTTGGGGCCACAGCACAGATACGCAGTATTTT. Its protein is CASSWGHSTDTQYF. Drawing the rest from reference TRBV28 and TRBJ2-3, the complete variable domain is DVKVTQSSRYLVKRTGEKVFLECVQDMDHENMFWYRQDPGLGLRLIYFSYDVKMKEKGDIPEGYSVSREKKERFSLILESASTNQTSMYLCASSWGHSTDTQYFGPGTRLTVL.

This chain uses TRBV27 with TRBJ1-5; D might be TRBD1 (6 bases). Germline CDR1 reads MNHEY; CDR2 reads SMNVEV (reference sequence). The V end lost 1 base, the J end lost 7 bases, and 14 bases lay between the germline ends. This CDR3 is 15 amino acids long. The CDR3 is CASSLLGGAGQPQHF. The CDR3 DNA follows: TGTGCCAGCAGTTTATTGGGGGGGGCAGGACAGCCCCAGCATTTT.

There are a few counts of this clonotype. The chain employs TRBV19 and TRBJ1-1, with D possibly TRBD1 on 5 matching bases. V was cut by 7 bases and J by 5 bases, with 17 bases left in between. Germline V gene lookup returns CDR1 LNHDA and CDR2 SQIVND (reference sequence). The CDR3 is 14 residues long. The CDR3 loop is CASTMGGGGTEAFF. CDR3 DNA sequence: TGTGCCAGTACCATGGGTGGGGGAGGGACTGAAGCTTTCTTT.

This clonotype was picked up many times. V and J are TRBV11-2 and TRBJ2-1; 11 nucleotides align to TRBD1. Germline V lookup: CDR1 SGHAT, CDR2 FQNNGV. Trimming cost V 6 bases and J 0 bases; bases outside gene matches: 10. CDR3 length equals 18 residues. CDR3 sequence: CASSFTGTGGFSYNEQFF. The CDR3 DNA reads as TGTGCCAGCAGTTTCACCGGGACAGGGGGATTCTCCTACAATGAGCAGTTCTTC.

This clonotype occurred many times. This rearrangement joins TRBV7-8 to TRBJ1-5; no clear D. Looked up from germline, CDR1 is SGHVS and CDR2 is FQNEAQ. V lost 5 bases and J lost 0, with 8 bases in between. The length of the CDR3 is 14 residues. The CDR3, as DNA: TGTGCCAGCAGCCCAAGTAATAGCAATCAGCCCCAGCATTTT. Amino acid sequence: CASSPSNSNQPQHF.

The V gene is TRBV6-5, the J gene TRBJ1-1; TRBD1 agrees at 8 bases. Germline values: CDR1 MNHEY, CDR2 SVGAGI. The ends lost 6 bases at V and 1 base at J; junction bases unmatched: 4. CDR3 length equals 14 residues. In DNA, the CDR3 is TGTGCCAGCAGGACAGGGGTCGGGAACACTGAAGCTTTCTTT. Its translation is CASRTGVGNTEAFF.

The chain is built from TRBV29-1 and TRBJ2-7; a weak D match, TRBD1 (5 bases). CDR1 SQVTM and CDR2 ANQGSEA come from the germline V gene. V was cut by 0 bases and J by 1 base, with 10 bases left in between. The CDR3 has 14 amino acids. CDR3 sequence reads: CSVEDSGLSYEQYF. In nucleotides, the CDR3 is TGCAGCGTTGAAGATTCAGGGTTGTCCTACGAGCAGTACTTC.

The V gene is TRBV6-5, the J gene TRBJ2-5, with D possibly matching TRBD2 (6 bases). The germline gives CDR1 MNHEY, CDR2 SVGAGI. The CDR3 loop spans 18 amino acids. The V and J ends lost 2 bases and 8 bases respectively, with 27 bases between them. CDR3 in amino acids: CASSYPLRAGSRQGTQYF. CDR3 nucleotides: TGTGCCAGCAGTTACCCTCTCCGAGCGGGCTCCCGGCAAGGAACCCAGTACTTC.

CDR3: CASSERASSYNEQFF. The DNA for the CDR3 is TGTGCCAGCAGTGAAAGGGCTAGCTCCTACAATGAGCAGTTCTTC. The V call is TRBV6-1, the J call TRBJ2-1; no clear D gene. The CDR3 contains 15 residues. V was trimmed by 2 bases and J by 0 bases, leaving 8 bases between them. Germline CDR1 is MNHNS and CDR2 is SASEGT.